This TCR beta chain was sequenced in a study of human T cells and chemical hapten exposure. TCRdb re-called the RACE reads through MiXCR, storing one row per CDR3 protein. This table holds 380,000 or so distinct CDR3 sequences, about 5% found once. This CDR3 spans 15 amino acids. V dropped 5 bases and J dropped 0 bases, with 11 bases sitting between them. Germline lookup yields CDR1 PRHDT and CDR2 FYEKMQ (reference sequence). This clonotype was recorded many times. As to time point: pre-sensitization, week 0. Treatment specified: therapeutic diphenylcyclopropenone sensitization with weekly scalp DPC. The sequencing used whole blood, collected in connection with sensitization to the hapten diphenylcyclopropenone (DPC). The TCR originated in a woman aged 18-35 years with alopecia areata. Some clones in this sample may be carry-over from other donors' samples. The gene calls are TRBV13 and TRBJ1-3; possibly TRBD1 for D (5 bases). In nucleotides, the CDR3 is TGTGCCAGCAGCGTCGGGACGGACTCTGGAAACACCATATATTTT. Encoded protein: CASSVGTDSGNTIYF.